This T cell receptor beta chain was sequenced in a study of human T cells and chemical hapten exposure. Time point specified: patch test 1, 2 weeks after DPC sensitization. Treatment given: therapeutic diphenylcyclopropenone sensitization with weekly scalp DPC. Germline CDR1 and CDR2: MGHRA and YSYEKL. V was trimmed by 0 bases and J by 8 bases, leaving 7 bases between them. The CDR3 length is 12 residues. Study-wide results and limits: The immune response of these alopecia patients might not match healthy individuals'.

The sample holds many counts of this clonotype. Its antigen is still unknown. For the library, individual cDNA molecules each received unique molecular identifiers. Using its own MiXCR run on the RACE reads, TCRdb lists one record per CDR3 protein. The sample has fewer than 500,000 distinct CDR3 sequences, 4.8% seen once. This clonotype was obtained from a woman between 45 and 60 years old with alopecia areata. Some clones in this sample may be carry-over from other donors' samples. Sequencing used whole blood, obtained in connection with sensitization to the hapten diphenylcyclopropenone (DPC). This chain connects TRBV4-1 to TRBJ1-2; D gene ambiguous. CDR3 in amino acids: CASSQETGGYTF. The CDR3 DNA reads as TGCGCCAGCAGCCAAGAGACGGGGGGCTACACCTTC.